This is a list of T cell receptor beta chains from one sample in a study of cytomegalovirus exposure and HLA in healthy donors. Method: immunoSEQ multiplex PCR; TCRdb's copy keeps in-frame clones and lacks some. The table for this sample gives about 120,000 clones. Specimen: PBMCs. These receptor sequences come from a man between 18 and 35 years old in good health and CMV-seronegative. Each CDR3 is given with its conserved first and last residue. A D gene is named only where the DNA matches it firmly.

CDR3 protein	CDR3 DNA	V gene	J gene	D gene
CASSFGGRNEQFF	TGTGCCAGCAGCTTCGGAGGGAGGAATGAGCAGTTCTTC	TRBV5-8	TRBJ2-1	-
CASSDRGLKNTEAFF	TGTGCCAGCAGCGACAGGGGCCTAAAGAACACTGAAGCTTTCTTT	TRBV19	TRBJ1-1	TRBD1
CASRRISGEQYF	TGTGCCAGCAGAAGGATCTCGGGCGAGCAGTACTTC	TRBV2	TRBJ2-7	-
CATSRDYGDSETQYF	TGTGCCACCAGCAGAGATTATGGGGACTCAGAGACCCAGTACTTC	TRBV15	TRBJ2-5	-
CASSQEPGRAEAFF	TGCGCCAGCAGCCAAGAACCAGGGAGGGCTGAAGCTTTCTTT	TRBV4-1	TRBJ1-1	-
CASSLFASQPQHF	TGTGCCAGCAGTTTATTCGCCAGTCAGCCCCAGCATTTT	TRBV27	TRBJ1-5	-
CASSQVVLVGELFF	TGCGCCAGCAGCCAAGTTGTCTTAGTTGGGGAGCTGTTTTTT	TRBV4-1	TRBJ2-2	-
CASSNRDGSYNEQFF	TGCGCCAGCAGCAACAGGGATGGATCCTACAATGAGCAGTTCTTC	TRBV5-1	TRBJ2-1	-
CASSEDSFGNQPQHF	TGTGCCAGCAGTGAAGATTCGTTTGGCAATCAGCCCCAGCATTTT	TRBV6-1	TRBJ1-5	-
CASSESLRQGGWKTEAFF	TGTGCCAGCAGTGAAAGTTTACGGCAGGGAGGGTGGAAGACTGAAGCTTTCTTT	TRBV6-1	TRBJ1-1	-
CASSPHQLQGRRSGNTIYF	TGCGCCAGCAGCCCCCATCAGCTTCAGGGCAGACGCTCTGGAAACACCATATATTTT	TRBV4-1	TRBJ1-3	-
CASSLQTADALGYTF	TGCGCCAGCAGCTTGCAGACAGCCGATGCCCTAGGCTACACCTTC	TRBV5-1	TRBJ1-2	-
CAWVWSGLLVTNTIYF	TGTGCCTGGGTGTGGAGTGGCCTTCTAGTTACGAACACCATATATTTT	TRBV30	TRBJ1-3	-
CASSLEGAYNSPLHF	TGTGCCAGCAGCTTAGAGGGGGCGTATAATTCACCCCTCCACTTT	TRBV5-5	TRBJ1-6	TRBD1
CASSPGQINTEAFF	TGTGCCAGCAGCCCGGGACAGATAAACACTGAAGCTTTCTTT	TRBV2	TRBJ1-1	TRBD1
CASSFLAGGADTQYF	TGTGCCAGCAGCTTCCTAGCGGGAGGCGCAGATACGCAGTATTTT	TRBV5-4	TRBJ2-3	TRBD2
CASTKGGTGNYEQYF	TGTGCCAGCACCAAAGGGGGGACAGGGAATTACGAGCAGTACTTC	TRBV7-8	TRBJ2-7	TRBD1
CASRDRSNQETQYF	TGTGCCAGCAGGGACAGATCAAACCAAGAGACCCAGTACTTC	TRBV2	TRBJ2-5	-
CTSRQGYGRGEGYGYTF	TGCACCAGCAGGCAAGGTTATGGCAGGGGTGAAGGCTATGGCTACACCTTC	TRBV1	TRBJ1-2	-
CASSVGLSYSGYTF	TGTGCCAGCAGCGTAGGCCTGTCTTACAGTGGCTACACCTTC	TRBV9	TRBJ1-2	-
CASSDSSRGTEAFF	TGTGCCAGCAGTGACTCGAGCCGGGGCACTGAAGCTTTCTTT	TRBV6-4	TRBJ1-1	-
CAWRAAAGGRTEAFF	TGTGCCTGGAGGGCGGCGGCAGGGGGTAGGACTGAAGCTTTCTTT	TRBV30	TRBJ1-1	TRBD1
CASSLDQYFGKLFF	TGTGCCAGCAGCTTAGATCAATATTTCGGGAAACTGTTTTTT	TRBV11-2	TRBJ1-4	-
CASSLFDRAEAFF	TGTGCCAGCAGCTTGTTTGACAGAGCTGAAGCTTTCTTT	TRBV7-2	TRBJ1-1	-
CASRGPGGKNTEAFF	TGTGCCAGTAGGGGCCCTGGGGGGAAGAACACTGAAGCTTTCTTT	TRBV19	TRBJ1-1	-
CAISEWTSSVTDTQYF	TGTGCCATCAGTGAGTGGACTAGCTCCGTCACAGATACGCAGTATTTT	TRBV10-3	TRBJ2-3	TRBD2
CASSLQGQAQHF	TGTGCCAGCAGTTTACAGGGCCAGGCCCAGCATTTT	TRBV27	TRBJ1-5	-